This T cell receptor (beta chain) was identified in a study of T cell changes during pregnancy in multiple sclerosis. Produced via immunoSEQ multiplex PCR; TCRdb's table is partial and in-frame only. Here the sample spans about 59,000 clones, roughly 94% being singletons. Germline CDR1 reads LNHDA; CDR2 reads SQIVND (reference sequence). The length of the CDR3 is 15 residues. Deletions cut 4 bases from V and 2 bases from J, with 15 bases between. Material: CD8+ T cells from peripheral blood mononuclear cells, obtained after pregnancy. The TCR comes from a female donor with multiple sclerosis, enrolled in a pregnancy study. This rearrangement joins TRBV19 to TRBJ2-7; D possibly corresponds to TRBD2 (6 bases). The CDR3, as DNA: TGTGCCAGTAGTAGTAACGAGGGAGGTCCCTACGAGCAGTACTTC. Its protein product is CASSSNEGGPYEQYF. The variable domain in full, completed from reference TRBV19 and TRBJ2-7, reads DGGITQSPKYLFRKEGQNVTLSCEQNLNHDAMYWYRQDPGQGLRLIYYSQIVNDFQKGDIAEGYSVSREKKESFPLTVTSAQKNPTAFYLCASSSNEGGPYEQYFGPGTRLTVT.